These T cell receptor beta chains were read from a single sample in a study of control samples from healthy donors and cancer patients. Clones were read by immunoSEQ multiplex PCR, and TCRdb kept only the in-frame ones, dropping some. Altogether under 200,000 clones are present, roughly 95% being singletons, with the ten largest covering 0.95% to 1.1%. Sequences were obtained from blood. Source of these receptors: a woman between 25 and 40 years old in good health. CDR3s include the opening cysteine and the closing phenylalanine or tryptophan. A D gene is named only where the DNA matches it firmly. The size field is filled for only some rows; it gives once, few, many or a size class.

V gene	D gene	clone size	J gene	CDR3 protein	CDR3 DNA
TRBV5-1	TRBD1	.	TRBJ2-1	CASSFGGTGAMSYNEQFF	TGCGCCAGCAGCTTTGGTGGGACAGGGGCCATGTCCTACAATGAGCAGTTCTTC
TRBV2	TRBD2	.	TRBJ2-1	CASSEGLAGGPAVNEQFF	TGTGCCAGCAGTGAAGGGCTAGCGGGAGGGCCAGCTGTGAATGAGCAGTTCTTC
TRBV11-2	TRBD1	.	TRBJ2-2	CASRTGGAAGELFF	TGTGCCAGCCGGACAGGGGGCGCAGCCGGGGAGCTGTTTTTT
TRBV7-8	TRBD2	.	TRBJ2-4	CASSLVSGGFQNIQYF	TGTGCCAGCAGCTTAGTGAGCGGGGGGTTCCAAAACATTCAGTACTTC
TRBV9	.	few	TRBJ1-6	CASSLDEDAISPLHF	TGTGCCAGCAGCCTCGACGAGGACGCAATTTCACCCCTCCACTTT
TRBV19	.	.	TRBJ2-2	CASSITGGSSTGELFF	TGTGCCAGTAGTATTACGGGGGGCAGTAGCACCGGGGAGCTGTTTTTT
TRBV19	TRBD1	.	TRBJ1-1	CASSPDRVGTEAFF	TGTGCCAGTAGCCCGGACAGGGTGGGCACTGAAGCTTTCTTT
TRBV5-4	.	.	TRBJ2-1	CASSLRLAIDNEQFF	TGTGCCAGCAGCTTGAGGCTAGCGATAGACAATGAGCAGTTCTTC
TRBV30	TRBD2	.	TRBJ2-3	CAFVTSGSTDTQYF	TGTGCCTTTGTGACTAGCGGGAGCACAGATACGCAGTATTTT
TRBV9	TRBD2	.	TRBJ2-7	CASSVGGLAWEQYF	TGTGCCAGCAGCGTAGGAGGACTAGCGTGGGAGCAGTACTTC
TRBV5-1	TRBD2	.	TRBJ2-5	CASSLVRTSGGQTQYF	TGCGCCAGCAGCTTGGTCCGGACTAGCGGGGGGCAGACCCAGTACTTC
TRBV6-1	.	.	TRBJ2-1	CASSELMQEQFF	TGTGCCAGCAGTGAATTGATGCAGGAGCAGTTCTTC
TRBV7-3	TRBD1	.	TRBJ1-2	CASSLTRQGGPSGYGYTF	TGTGCCAGCAGCTTAACCCGACAGGGGGGGCCCTCGGGTTATGGCTACACCTTC
TRBV28	.	.	TRBJ1-6	CASSLAIGSSYNSPLHF	TGTGCCAGCAGTTTGGCTATAGGGAGCTCCTATAATTCACCCCTCCACTTT
TRBV4-2	TRBD1	.	TRBJ2-7	CASSHGQGAMNEQYF	TGTGCCAGCAGCCATGGACAGGGGGCGATGAACGAGCAGTACTTC
TRBV5-6	.	.	TRBJ1-4	CASSPQPGGNEKLFF	TGTGCCAGCAGCCCTCAGCCCGGGGGTAATGAAAAACTGTTTTTT
TRBV7-9	TRBD1	.	TRBJ1-6	CASSRTGIHSPLHF	TGTGCCAGCAGCCGGACAGGGATCCACTCACCCCTCCACTTT
TRBV28	.	.	TRBJ1-6	CASSSGQFIPINSPLHF	TGTGCCAGCAGTTCCGGACAGTTTATTCCCATTAATTCACCCCTCCACTTT
TRBV3-1/TRBV3-2	TRBD2	.	TRBJ2-1	CASSQSAGGYNEQFF	TGTGCCAGCAGCCAATCTGCGGGAGGTTACAATGAGCAGTTCTTC
TRBV5-1	TRBD2	once	TRBJ2-5	CASSLISGGAVQETQYF	TGCGCCAGCAGCTTGATTAGCGGGGGGGCCGTCCAAGAGACCCAGTACTTC
TRBV14	.	.	TRBJ1-2	CASSQAGYGYTF	TGTGCCAGCAGCCAAGCTGGGTATGGCTACACCTTC
TRBV18	.	.	TRBJ2-1	CASSTTLAGLSYNEQFF	TGTGCCAGCTCTACCACGCTAGCCGGACTCTCCTACAATGAGCAGTTCTTC
TRBV2	.	.	TRBJ1-1	CASSYRSHTEAFF	TGTGCCAGCAGTTACAGGTCGCACACTGAAGCTTTCTTT
TRBV11-2	.	.	TRBJ2-5	CASSLEWSPKETQYF	TGTGCCAGCAGCTTAGAATGGTCGCCAAAAGAGACCCAGTACTTC
TRBV6-6	.	.	TRBJ1-4	CASSRDRNEKLFF	TGTGCCAGCAGCCGCGATAGGAATGAAAAACTGTTTTTT